These 31 T cell receptor beta chains came from one sample sequenced in a study of beta chain features in type 1 diabetes. The authors reverse transcribed all of the isolated RNA, so sequencing captured expressed TCRB transcripts. TCRdb's copy holds only in-frame clones and misses some; the assay was immunoSEQ multiplex PCR. The profile shows about 350,000 clones, roughly 21% of them singletons. The sequenced sample consisted of naive CD4+ T cells from blood. All receptors come from a woman between 18 and 29 years old in good health.

The chain has TRBV30 and TRBJ2-7; TRBD2 aligns across 11 bases. V dropped 1 base and J dropped 3; count of bases not matched to a gene: 11. CDR3 length: 17 residues. Germline loops: CDR1 GTSNPN, CDR2 SVGIG (reference sequence). CDR3 in DNA: TGTGCCTGGAGTGCCATTGGGAGACTAGCGGGAAACTACGAGCAGTACTTC. It is translated as CAWSAIGRLAGNYEQYF.

This clone was detected a few times. The chain is built from TRBV4-1 and TRBJ2-1, with TRBD1 as a possible D gene (5 bases). Deletions cut 6 bases from V and 1 base from J, with 10 bases between. There are 14 residues in the CDR3. Germline V gene data show CDR1 as MGHRA and CDR2 as YSYEKL. CDR3 loop: CASRRGLSYNEQFF. For the CDR3, the DNA is TGCGCCAGCAGAAGGGGTTTGTCCTACAATGAGCAGTTCTTC.

The chain has TRBV10-3 and TRBJ2-2, with 8 positions matching TRBD2. CDR3 length: 14 residues. V shed 7 bases and J 2 bases; nucleotides not matched to a gene: 3. CDR1 ENHRY and CDR2 SYGVKD come from the germline V gene. CDR3 protein: CAIKLADNTGELFF. DNA of the CDR3: TGTGCCATCAAACTAGCGGATAACACCGGGGAGCTGTTTTTT.

The V and J genes are TRBV6-6 and TRBJ2-3, with D maybe TRBD2 (5 bases). This CDR3 spans 12 amino acids. V dropped 5 bases and J dropped 3 bases, with 6 bases sitting between them. In germline, CDR1 is MNHNY, CDR2 SVGAGI (reference sequence). The CDR3 DNA sequence: TGTGCCAGCAGTCCGGGGACAGATACGCAGTATTTT. It yields the protein CASSPGTDTQYF.

The chain uses TRBV6-1 and TRBJ2-5; D is ambiguous. Trimming removed 3 bases from V and 9 bases from J, with 8 bases in between. Germline CDR1 and CDR2: MNHNS and SASEGT. CDR3 size: 11 residues. The chain's CDR3 is CASSDPAAQYF. The CDR3 nucleotides read TGTGCCAGCAGTGATCCGGCGGCCCAGTACTTC.

This clone was detected a few times. This chain connects TRBV21-1 to TRBJ1-5. TRBV21-1 is a pseudogene locus. The CDR3 spans 14 residues. In DNA, the CDR3 is TGTGCCAGCAGCAAAGCCAGCGGGGATCAGCCCCAGCATTTT. Encoded protein: CASSKASGDQPQHF.

There are a few counts of this clone. The rearrangement joins TRBV7-2 to TRBJ2-1; 8 nucleotides agree with TRBD1. V shed 5 bases and J 4 bases; nucleotides not matched to a gene: 1. Germline V CDR1 and CDR2: SGHTA, FQGNSA. The CDR3 spans 13 residues. In DNA, the CDR3 is TGTGCCAGCAGCCGACAGGGGTACAATGAGCAGTTCTTC. This sequence encodes CASSRQGYNEQFF.

This clone turned up a few times. The chain joins TRBV7-2 to TRBJ2-1; tentative D call: TRBD1 (7 bases). CDR1 is SGHTA and CDR2 is FQGNSA in the germline V gene. The CDR3 contains 13 residues. With 6 bases removed from V and 8 bases from J, the gap between germline ends came to 14 bases. The CDR3 nucleotides are TGTGCCAGCAGGTACAGGGGAGGCGATGAGCAGTTCTTC. As protein: CASRYRGGDEQFF.

This clone was detected a few times. The chain carries TRBV12-5 and TRBJ2-1; tentatively, D is TRBD2 (6 bases). V was shortened by 7 bases and J by 3 bases, with 13 bases between the two germline ends. This CDR3 comprises 14 residues. Germline-derived CDR1 and CDR2 are LGHNT and FRNRAP. The CDR3 sequence is CASARGSGYNEQFF. Here the CDR3 DNA reads TGTGCTAGTGCCCGGGGTAGCGGCTACAATGAGCAGTTCTTC.

The genes are TRBV7-3 and TRBJ2-2, with D maybe TRBD1 (5 bases). The V end lost 8 bases, the J end lost 0 bases, and 10 bases lay between the germline ends. The CDR3 has 14 residues. CDR1 is SGHTA and CDR2 is FQGTGA in the germline V gene. CDR3 coding DNA: TGTGCCAGCCAGGGTCTTGCGAACACCGGGGAGCTGTTTTTT. It yields the protein CASQGLANTGELFF.

This clone was seen more than once but under ten times. The chain joins TRBV4-1 to TRBJ2-7; the match to TRBD1 covers 9 bases. CDR1 and CDR2 from the germline V gene are MGHRA and YSYEKL. Losses at the gene ends were 3 bases for V and 4 bases for J; bases not matched to a gene: 7. The CDR3 is 15 residues long. The CDR3 is CASSHPQGAKYEQYF. CDR3 DNA: TGCGCCAGCAGCCATCCACAGGGGGCTAAGTACGAGCAGTACTTC.

This clone was observed a single time. CDR3 nucleotide sequence: TGTGCCAGCGCCGGACAGGGGGCCTCCGAGCAGTACTTC. Residues: CASAGQGASEQYF. This sequence joins TRBV7-9 and TRBJ2-7, with TRBD1 matching over 11 bases. Germline V gene lookup returns CDR1 SEHNR and CDR2 FQNEAQ (reference sequence). The CDR3 runs to 13 residues. V shed 8 bases and J 6 bases; nucleotides not matched to a gene: 6.

In its sample, this clone was seen a few times. The rearrangement links TRBV10-3 to TRBJ1-1; TRBD1 is a possible D gene (6 bases). This CDR3 is built from 14 residues. The V and J ends lost 7 bases and 3 bases respectively, with 15 bases between them. CDR1 is ENHRY, CDR2 SYGVKD, per germline. CDR3 nucleotide sequence: TGTGCCATCATTTCGCGGACAGCCTACACTGAAGCTTTCTTT. Amino acids: CAIISRTAYTEAFF.

The chain combines TRBV13 with TRBJ1-5, with D perhaps matching TRBD1 (5 bases). Per the germline V gene, CDR1 is PRHDT and CDR2 is FYEKMQ (reference sequence). V lost 5 bases to trimming and J lost 3 bases, with 11 bases between them. This CDR3 contains 14 residues. DNA of the CDR3: TGTGCCAGCAGCCAGGGCGGGATCAATCAGCCCCAGCATTTT. This sequence encodes CASSQGGINQPQHF.

V is TRBV2 and J is TRBJ1-1; the D gene is possibly TRBD1 (5 bases). Germline loops: CDR1 SNHLY, CDR2 FYNNEI. V was clipped by 4 bases and J by 8 bases, with 8 bases between them. The CDR3 runs to 11 residues. The CDR3 sequence: CASSVDREAFF. DNA for the CDR3: TGTGCCAGCAGTGTTGACAGAGAAGCTTTCTTT.

The rearrangement uses TRBV5-6 and TRBJ1-4; D is possibly TRBD1 (6 bases). This CDR3 is built from 15 residues. Trimming took 4 bases from V and 8 from J, leaving 18 bases between them. Germline CDR1 is SGHDT and CDR2 is YYEEEE. The CDR3 reads CASSTDRSQREKLFF. CDR3 DNA sequence: TGTGCCAGCAGCACTGACAGGAGCCAAAGGGAAAAACTGTTTTTT.

This clone appeared a few times. This rearrangement joins TRBV7-2 to TRBJ1-2; no firm D call. V was shortened by 2 bases and J by 0 bases, with 7 bases between the two germline ends. Germline V gene sequence: CDR1 SGHTA, CDR2 FQGNSA. This CDR3 comprises 14 residues. The CDR3: CASSLSVPNYGYTF. CDR3 DNA: TGTGCCAGCAGCTTATCCGTTCCTAACTATGGCTACACCTTC.

This clone was detected only a few times. This chain joins TRBV6-5 and TRBJ2-7; TRBD2 is a possible D gene (6 bases). V lost 0 bases and J lost 2, with 11 bases in between. The CDR3 runs to 15 residues. Germline values: CDR1 MNHEY, CDR2 SVGAGI. Written as DNA, the CDR3 is TGTGCCAGCAGTTACTCGAGAGGGGAGGCCTACGAGCAGTACTTC. This gives the protein CASSYSRGEAYEQYF.

The gene calls are TRBV2 and TRBJ2-1, with D hard to call. The CDR3 totals 14 residues. Trimming left V 1 base short and J 4 bases short, with 8 bases between. The germline V gene has CDR1 SNHLY and CDR2 FYNNEI. The CDR3 nucleotides are TGTGCCAGCAGTGAAGGGCTAGTGTACAATGAGCAGTTCTTC. Protein sequence: CASSEGLVYNEQFF. The variable domain in full, with the rest retrieved from reference TRBV2 and TRBJ2-1, is EPEVTQTPSHQVTQMGQEVILRCVPISNHLYFYWYRQILGQKVEFLVSFYNNEISEKSEIFDDQFSVERPDGSNFTLKIRSTKLEDSAMYFCASSEGLVYNEQFFGPGTRLTVL.

This chain joins TRBV6-5 and TRBJ2-7, with D unresolved. The V and J ends lost 4 bases and 2 bases respectively, with 9 bases between them. Germline CDR1 reads MNHEY; CDR2 reads SVGAGI. This CDR3 contains 13 residues. The CDR3 nucleotides are TGTGCCAGCAGTTCCCAGGCAACCTACGAGCAGTACTTC. It encodes CASSSQATYEQYF.

This clone was observed a handful of times. V gene TRBV11-2 combines with J gene TRBJ1-5; 11 bases agree with TRBD1. CDR3 length: 13 amino acids. With V trimmed by 4 bases and J by 7 bases, 0 bases remained unmatched. Germline assignment: CDR1 SGHAT and CDR2 FQNNGV. CDR3 in amino acids: CASSWTGGQPQHF. CDR3 nucleotides: TGTGCCAGCAGCTGGACAGGGGGCCAGCCCCAGCATTTT.

The chain has TRBV5-1 and TRBJ1-2; 7 nucleotides agree with TRBD1. The V gene's germline CDR1 is SGHRS and CDR2 YFSETQ. V lost 0 bases, J lost 4 bases, and 12 bases stayed unmatched. This CDR3 contains 17 residues. CDR3 nucleotide sequence: TGCGCCAGCAGCTTGGGGGGACAGCTTGGGAAGTCCTATGGCTACACCTTC. Translating it yields CASSLGGQLGKSYGYTF.

The chain is built from TRBV29-1 and TRBJ1-1; D may be TRBD1 (6 bases). Trimming pared 6 bases from V and 6 bases from J, leaving 17 bases between. Germline-derived CDR1 and CDR2 are SQVTM and ANQGSEA. The CDR3 is 13 residues long. As DNA, the CDR3 is TGCAGCGTAGGCGACAGGCGTGGGGCTGAAGCTTTCTTT. It specifies CSVGDRRGAEAFF.

The chain is built from TRBV11-2 and TRBJ2-7; D may be TRBD2 (5 bases). Germline V gene sequence: CDR1 SGHAT, CDR2 FQNNGV. V lost 7 bases, J lost 4 bases, and 29 bases lay in between. The length of the CDR3 is 18 residues. CDR3 residues: CASNPGWPALLGDYEQYF. The DNA for the CDR3 is TGTGCCAGCAACCCGGGGTGGCCGGCTCTCCTGGGTGATTACGAGCAGTACTTC.

This clone is a singleton in its sample. The genes are TRBV30 and TRBJ2-1, with 7 bases matching TRBD1. The J segment lost 1 base and the V segment lost 1 base, leaving 4 bases of the junction unmatched. Germline CDR1 reads GTSNPN; CDR2 reads SVGIG (reference sequence). The CDR3 runs 15 residues. CDR3 sequence reads: CAWSAQGLSYNEQFF. The CDR3 nucleotides read TGTGCCTGGAGTGCACAGGGGCTTTCCTACAATGAGCAGTTCTTC.

The rearrangement joins TRBV5-4 to TRBJ1-1, with D tentatively TRBD1 (5 bases). Looked up from germline, CDR1 is SGHNT and CDR2 is YYREEE (reference sequence). Trimming removed 3 bases from V and 5 bases from J, with 20 bases in between. This CDR3 region has 16 residues. The CDR3 sequence: CASSSKVGEVGTEAFF. The CDR3 coding sequence is TGTGCCAGCAGCTCAAAGGTGGGGGAGGTAGGGACTGAAGCTTTCTTT.

This clone has a handful of counts. V usage is TRBV18 and J usage is TRBJ2-7; 9 nucleotides align to TRBD1. V was pared by 5 bases and J by 0 bases, with 5 bases of the junction left unmatched. The CDR3 length is 15 residues. Germline V gene sequence: CDR1 KGHSH, CDR2 LQKENI. The CDR3 here is CASSLDRGGSYEQYF. CDR3 DNA: TGTGCCAGCTCATTGGACAGGGGTGGCTCCTACGAGCAGTACTTC.

This clone has ten or more counts. This CDR3 is CSSVATDTQYF. In nucleotides, the CDR3 is TGCAGCTCAGTTGCCACAGATACGCAGTATTTT. The V call is TRBV29-1, the J call TRBJ2-3; unclear D gene. The V gene lost 8 bases and the J gene lost 2 bases, with 8 bases spanning the gap. This CDR3 has 11 amino acids. Germline V CDR1 and CDR2: SQVTM, ANQGSEA.

This clone was observed a handful of times. This sequence joins TRBV10-3 and TRBJ2-2; 10 bases are shared with TRBD2. From germline, CDR1 is ENHRY and CDR2 SYGVKD. This CDR3 has 18 amino acids. J gave up 1 base and V 6 bases, and 11 bases lay outside the gene matches. The CDR3 loop is CAIRSGTSDRKNTGELFF. DNA of the CDR3: TGTGCCATCAGATCCGGGACTAGCGACAGAAAGAACACCGGGGAGCTGTTTTTT.

The genes are TRBV28 and TRBJ1-3; D not certain. This CDR3 spans 13 amino acids. V was cut by 6 bases and J by 8 bases, with 14 bases left in between. Germline V CDR1 and CDR2: MDHEN, SYDVKM. The CDR3 loop is CASSPALLDTIYF. The CDR3 coding sequence is TGTGCCAGCAGCCCCGCCCTCTTAGACACCATATATTTT. The full variable domain, rest sourced from reference TRBV28 and TRBJ1-3, is DVKVTQSSRYLVKRTGEKVFLECVQDMDHENMFWYRQDPGLGLRLIYFSYDVKMKEKGDIPEGYSVSREKKERFSLILESASTNQTSMYLCASSPALLDTIYFGEGSWLTVV.

The chain combines TRBV5-1 with TRBJ2-3; tentatively, D is TRBD2 (6 bases). The CDR3 totals 16 residues. Trimming removed 4 bases at V and 3 bases at J, with 18 bases between. Germline V lookup: CDR1 SGHRS, CDR2 YFSETQ. CDR3 nucleotide sequence: TGCGCCAGCAGCCCGCCCGGGGCGGGGCAGACAGATACGCAGTATTTT. Translated, it gives CASSPPGAGQTDTQYF. The variable domain in full, completed from reference TRBV5-1 and TRBJ2-3, reads KAGVTQTPRYLIKTRGQQVTLSCSPISGHRSVSWYQQTPGQGLQFLFEYFSETQRNKGNFPGRFSGRQFSNSRSEMNVSTLELGDSALYLCASSPPGAGQTDTQYFGPGTRLTVL.